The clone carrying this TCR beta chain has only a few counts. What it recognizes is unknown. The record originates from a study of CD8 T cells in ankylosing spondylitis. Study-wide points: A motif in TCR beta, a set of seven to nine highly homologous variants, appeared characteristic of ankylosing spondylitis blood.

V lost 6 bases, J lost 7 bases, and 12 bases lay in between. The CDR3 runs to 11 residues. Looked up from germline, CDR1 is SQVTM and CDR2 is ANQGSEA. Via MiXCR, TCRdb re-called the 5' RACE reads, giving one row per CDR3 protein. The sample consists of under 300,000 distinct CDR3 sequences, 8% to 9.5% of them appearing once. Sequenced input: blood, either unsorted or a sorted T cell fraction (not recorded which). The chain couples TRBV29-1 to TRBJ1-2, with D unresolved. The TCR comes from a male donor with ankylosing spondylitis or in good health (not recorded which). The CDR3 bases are TGCAGCGTCCGGGCCTCGGGTGGCTACACCTTC. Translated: CSVRASGGYTF.